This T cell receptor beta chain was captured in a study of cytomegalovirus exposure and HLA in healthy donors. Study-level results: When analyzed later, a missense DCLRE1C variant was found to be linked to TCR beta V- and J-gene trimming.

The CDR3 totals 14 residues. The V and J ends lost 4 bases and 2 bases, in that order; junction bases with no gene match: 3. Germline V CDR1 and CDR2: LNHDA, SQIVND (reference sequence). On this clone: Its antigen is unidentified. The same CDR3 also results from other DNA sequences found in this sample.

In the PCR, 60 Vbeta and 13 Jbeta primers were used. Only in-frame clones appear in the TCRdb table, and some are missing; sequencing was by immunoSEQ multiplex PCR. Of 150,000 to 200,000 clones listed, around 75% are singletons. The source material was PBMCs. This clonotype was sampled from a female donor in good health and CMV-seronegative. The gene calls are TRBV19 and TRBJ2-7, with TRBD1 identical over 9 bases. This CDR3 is CASSSRDRAYEQYF. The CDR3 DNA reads TGTGCCAGTAGTAGCCGGGACAGGGCCTACGAGCAGTACTTC.